This T cell receptor (beta chain) was recovered during a study of blood T cell repertoires in COVID-19. Study details: The analysed material was cDNA or gDNA that came from T cells, B-cell-depleted T cells, or PBMCs.

Study processing details: Nucleated cell number was recorded as an estimate derived from reference gene primer amplification. Some clones are missing from TCRdb's copy, which holds only in-frame ones; the method was immunoSEQ multiplex PCR. V and J calls and clone size are as listed in that table; D and trimming were resolved from the DNA. The table has approximately 170,000 clones, around 90% seen once. Germline CDR1 SEHNR, CDR2 FQNEAQ (reference sequence). The CDR3 totals 14 residues. Losses at the gene ends were 0 bases for V and 10 bases for J; bases not matched to a gene: 7. Participants came from roughly 23 US areas, aged roughly 18 to 95 years. Cohort allocation depended upon clinical history that participants reported.

This clonotype was sampled from a woman aged 18-30 years who had recovered from COVID-19. The chain carries TRBV7-9 and TRBJ1-1; 8 bases map to TRBD1. The specimen sequenced was PBMCs or T cells enriched from blood (not recorded which). The CDR3 sequence is CASSLAAGTGGAFF. DNA for the CDR3: TGTGCCAGCAGCTTAGCAGCAGGGACAGGAGGAGCTTTCTTT.